The source of this T cell receptor beta chain is a study of cytomegalovirus exposure and HLA in healthy donors. With respect to this clone: Its matching antigen is unknown.

CDR3 length: 16 residues. Germline V gene data show CDR1 as SGHDN and CDR2 as FVKESK. Losses at the gene ends were 4 bases for V and 4 bases for J; bases not matched to a gene: 5. The study ran its PCR with 60 Vbeta and 13 Jbeta primers. Per the original methods: Around 9.9 million shared chains were among the about 80 million unique TCR beta chains that a later analysis counted. Here immunoSEQ multiplex PCR was the method, and the copy in TCRdb shows in-frame clones only, minus some. The V and J calls and clone size come from that table; D and trimming were worked out from the DNA. The table records 170,000 or so clones, over 80% of them present only once. Study results and caveats: While the bulk of TCR sequences proved rare, some public TCRs turned up in many donors. TCR beta V- and J-gene trimming was later associated with a missense DCLRE1C variant. TCR association rates varied by HLA locus in a later analysis, with DRB1 highest and HLA-C lowest.

This chain links TRBV14 with TRBJ2-5, with 14 bases aligning to TRBD2. The receptor was derived from a man between 50 and 59 years old in good health and CMV-seronegative. Sequencing was carried out using PBMCs. In DNA, the CDR3 is TGTGCCAGCAGCCCCGGACTAGCGGGAGGTCTAGAGACCCAGTACTTC. This sequence encodes CASSPGLAGGLETQYF.